This TCR beta chain was identified in a study of blood T cells in healthy people across ages. Overall study results and limits: Donors of long life had a larger count of naive CD4+ cells and greater diversity than aged donors. As age increased, TCR beta diversity per million T cells fell in a roughly linear fashion. Naive T cell percentage showed a strong correlation with TCR beta diversity.

This clonotype was found a few times. Its antigen is unidentified. Primed by a sample-barcoded 5' primer and a J-beta primer mix, a second PCR proceeded for 7 to 11 cycles. Each CDR3 protein is one row after TCRdb ran MiXCR on the 5' RACE reads. This sample has hundreds of thousands of distinct CDR3 sequences, with about 24% found just once. This clonotype originated in a man between 65 and 80 years old in good health. The sample comprised blood.

The CDR3 DNA reads as TGTGCCAGCAGCGTCGGACAGGTTGTTGGTGAAAAACTGTTTTTT. This gives the protein CASSVGQVVGEKLFF. This chain uses TRBV9 with TRBJ1-4, with 7 bases fitting TRBD1. The germline CDR1 and CDR2 sequences are SGDLS and YYNGEE. The junction had 8 bases not matched to a gene; V was cut back by 2 bases and J by 7 bases. The length of the CDR3 is 15 residues.